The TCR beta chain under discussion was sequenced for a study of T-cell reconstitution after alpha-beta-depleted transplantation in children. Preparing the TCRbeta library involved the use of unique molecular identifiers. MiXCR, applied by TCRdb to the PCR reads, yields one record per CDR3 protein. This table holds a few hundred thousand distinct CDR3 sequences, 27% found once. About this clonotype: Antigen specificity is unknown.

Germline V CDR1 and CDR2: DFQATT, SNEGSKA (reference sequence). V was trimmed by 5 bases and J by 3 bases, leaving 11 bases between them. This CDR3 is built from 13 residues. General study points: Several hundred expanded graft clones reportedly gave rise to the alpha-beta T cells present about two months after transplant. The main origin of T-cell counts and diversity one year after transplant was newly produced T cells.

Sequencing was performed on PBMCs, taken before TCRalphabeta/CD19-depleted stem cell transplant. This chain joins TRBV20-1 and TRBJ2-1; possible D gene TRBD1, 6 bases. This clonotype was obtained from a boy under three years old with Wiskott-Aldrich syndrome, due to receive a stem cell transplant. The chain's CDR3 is CSARTDHYNEQFF. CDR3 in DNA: TGCAGTGCTCGGACAGACCACTACAATGAGCAGTTCTTC.